This is a list of T cell receptor beta chains from one sample in a study of early T cells in non-severe SARS-CoV-2 infection. TCRdb processed the 5' RACE reads anew with MiXCR; each CDR3 protein has one entry. The data hold roughly 40,000 distinct CDR3 sequences, with 6% to 8.5% observed a single time. The sequencing sample was made of whole blood. Every receptor here comes from an adult who was a healthcare worker with PCR-confirmed SARS-CoV-2 infection or an uninfected control (not recorded which). The CDR3 runs from the conserved cysteine through the conserved F or W. A D gene is named only where the DNA matches it firmly. The size field is filled for only some rows; it gives once, few, many or a size class.

v_gene	abundance	d_gene	j_gene	CDR3nt	CDR3aa
TRBV5-1	many	-	TRBJ2-2	TGCGCCAGCAGCTTGGGCAGGAACACCGGGGAGCTGTTTTTT	CASSLGRNTGELFF
TRBV29-1	-	-	TRBJ2-7	TGCAGCGTAGCCCACGGGGACGAGCAGTACTTC	CSVAHGDEQYF
TRBV3-1	many	-	TRBJ1-6	TGTGCCAGCAGCCAGGGGCCAGATTCACCCCTCCACTTT	CASSQGPDSPLHF
TRBV4-3	few	-	TRBJ2-2	TGCGCCAGCAGCCCCCAACGAGCCCGTACCGGGGAGCTGTTTTTT	CASSPQRARTGELFF
TRBV5-6	-	-	TRBJ1-4	TGTGCCAGCAGCTTATATGATCAGGCACTGTTTTTT	CASSLYDQALFF
TRBV28	few	-	TRBJ1-6	TGTGCCAGCAGACTCCCTGGGGGTGATGTCAATTCACCCCTCCACTTT	CASRLPGGDVNSPLHF
TRBV11-2	-	-	TRBJ2-4	TGTGCCAGCAGCTTAATTGGCGGTCTAGCCAAAAACATTCAGTACTTC	CASSLIGGLAKNIQYF
TRBV3-2	-	-	TRBJ2-2	TGTGCCAGCAGCCAAAGGTTTGCACAGCCGTATGGGGAGCTGTTTTTT	CASSQRFAQPYGELFF
TRBV20-1	few	TRBD2	TRBJ2-3	TGCAGTGCTAGGAGGGACTATCAAGATACGCAGTATTTT	CSARRDYQDTQYF
TRBV7-9	-	-	TRBJ1-4	TGTGCCAGCAGCTTAGAGTGGCGGTTTGCAACTAATGAAAAACTGTTTTTT	CASSLEWRFATNEKLFF
TRBV7-3	-	-	TRBJ2-3	TGTGCCAGCAGTACGGGACCTAAAGATACGCAGTATTTT	CASSTGPKDTQYF
TRBV6-6	many	-	TRBJ2-7	TGTGCCAGCAGTTACGCGGGGTACGAGCAGTACTTC	CASSYAGYEQYF
TRBV7-2	few	-	TRBJ2-3	TGTGCCAGCAGCCGTTTCTTCAATCCTGCAGATACGCAGTATTTT	CASSRFFNPADTQYF
TRBV6-5	-	-	TRBJ2-5	TGTGCCAGCAGAACCCCTCTGGAGACCCAGTACTTC	CASRTPLETQYF
TRBV20-1	many	TRBD1	TRBJ1-1	TGCAGTGTTAGAAGGTGGGGGACAGGAGACACTGAAGCTTTCTTT	CSVRRWGTGDTEAFF
TRBV28	-	TRBD2	TRBJ2-1	TGTGCCATGTCGCGGGGGGGCACTGAGCAGTTCTTC	CAMSRGGTEQFF
TRBV21-1	many	-	TRBJ2-7	TGTGCCAGCAGTAAAACAGCCCGCTCCCCGGAAGACTACGAGCAGTACTTC	CASSKTARSPEDYEQYF
TRBV6-5	few	-	TRBJ2-7	TGTGCCAGCAGTTACTCGATACGTCCGGTGTTATCCAACTACGAGCAGTACTTC	CASSYSIRPVLSNYEQYF